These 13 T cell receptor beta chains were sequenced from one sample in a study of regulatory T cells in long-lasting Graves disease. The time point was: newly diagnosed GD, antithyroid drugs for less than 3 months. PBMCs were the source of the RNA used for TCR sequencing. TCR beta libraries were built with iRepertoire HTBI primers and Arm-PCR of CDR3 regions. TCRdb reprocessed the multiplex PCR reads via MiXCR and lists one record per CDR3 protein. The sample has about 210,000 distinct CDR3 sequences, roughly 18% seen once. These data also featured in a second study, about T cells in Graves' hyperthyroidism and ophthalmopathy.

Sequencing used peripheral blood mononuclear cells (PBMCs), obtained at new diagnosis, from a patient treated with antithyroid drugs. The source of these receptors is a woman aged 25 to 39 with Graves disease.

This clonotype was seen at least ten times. The CDR3 bases are TGTGCCAGCTCACCGACTAGCGCTCCAGATACGCAGTATTTT. Protein sequence: CASSPTSAPDTQYF. V usage is TRBV18 and J usage is TRBJ2-3, with 8 positions matching TRBD2. The junction had 3 bases not matched to a gene; V was cut back by 3 bases and J by 4 bases. Per the germline V gene, CDR1 is KGHSH and CDR2 is LQKENI. CDR3 length: 14 amino acids.

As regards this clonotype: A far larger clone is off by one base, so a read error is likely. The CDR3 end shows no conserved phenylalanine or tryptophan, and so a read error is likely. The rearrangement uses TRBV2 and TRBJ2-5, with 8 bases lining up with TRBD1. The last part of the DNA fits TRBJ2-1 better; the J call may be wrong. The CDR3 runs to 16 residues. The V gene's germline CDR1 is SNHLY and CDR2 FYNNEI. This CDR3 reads CASSGTRQGRVDEQFC. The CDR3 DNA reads TGTGCCAGCAGTGGTACACGACAGGGGCGGGTGGATGAGCAGTTCTGC.

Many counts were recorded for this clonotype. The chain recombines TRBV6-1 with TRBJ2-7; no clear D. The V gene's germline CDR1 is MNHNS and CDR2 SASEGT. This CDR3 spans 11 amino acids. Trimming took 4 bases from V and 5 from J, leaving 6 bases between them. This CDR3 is CASSAIHEQYF. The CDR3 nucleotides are TGTGCCAGCAGTGCGATCCACGAGCAGTACTTC.

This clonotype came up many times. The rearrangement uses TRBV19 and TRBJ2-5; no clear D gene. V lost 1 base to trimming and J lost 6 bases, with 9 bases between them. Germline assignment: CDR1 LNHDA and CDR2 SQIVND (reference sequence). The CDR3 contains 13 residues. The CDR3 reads CASSIGHRKTQYF. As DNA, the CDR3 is TGTGCCAGTAGTATAGGGCATCGGAAGACCCAGTACTTC.

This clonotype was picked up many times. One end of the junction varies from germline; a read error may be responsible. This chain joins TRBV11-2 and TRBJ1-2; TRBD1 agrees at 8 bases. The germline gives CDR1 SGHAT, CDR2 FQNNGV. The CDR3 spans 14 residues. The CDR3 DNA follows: TGTGCCGGCAGCGAAAGCCCGACAGGGGACGGCTACACCTTC. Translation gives CAGSESPTGDGYTF.

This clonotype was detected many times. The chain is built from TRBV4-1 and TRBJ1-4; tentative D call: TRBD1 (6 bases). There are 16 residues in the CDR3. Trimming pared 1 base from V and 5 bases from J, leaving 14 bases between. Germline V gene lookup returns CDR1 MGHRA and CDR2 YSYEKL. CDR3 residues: CASSQAGDLGNEKLFF. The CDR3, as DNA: TGCGCCAGCAGCCAAGCAGGGGATCTTGGAAATGAAAAACTGTTTTTT.

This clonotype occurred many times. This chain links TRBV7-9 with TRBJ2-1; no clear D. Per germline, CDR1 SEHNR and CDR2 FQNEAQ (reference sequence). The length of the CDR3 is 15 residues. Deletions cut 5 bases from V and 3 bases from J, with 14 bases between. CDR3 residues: CASSPQGWFYNEQFF. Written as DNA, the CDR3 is TGTGCCAGCAGCCCCCAAGGGTGGTTCTACAATGAGCAGTTCTTC.

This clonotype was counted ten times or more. In DNA form, the CDR3 reads TGTGCCACCAGTGACCCGGGGGGTTATGGCTACACCTTC. It translates to CATSDPGGYGYTF. The chain employs TRBV24-1 and TRBJ1-2; possible D gene TRBD1, 5 bases. V was trimmed by 4 bases and J by 5 bases, leaving 10 bases between them. Per germline, CDR1 KGHDR and CDR2 SFDVKD. The CDR3 contains 13 residues.

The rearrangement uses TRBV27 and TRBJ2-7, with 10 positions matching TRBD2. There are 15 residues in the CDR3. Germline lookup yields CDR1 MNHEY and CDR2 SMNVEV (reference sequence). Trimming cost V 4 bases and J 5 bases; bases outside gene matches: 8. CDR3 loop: CASSSPAGGDHEQYF. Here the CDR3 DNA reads TGTGCCAGCAGTTCCCCAGCGGGAGGGGACCACGAGCAGTACTTC.

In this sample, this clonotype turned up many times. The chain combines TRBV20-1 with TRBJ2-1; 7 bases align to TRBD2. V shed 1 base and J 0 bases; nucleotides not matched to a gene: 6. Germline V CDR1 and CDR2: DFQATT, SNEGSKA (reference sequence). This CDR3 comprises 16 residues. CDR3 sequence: CSARGEGRTSYNEQFF. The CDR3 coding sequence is TGCAGTGCTAGAGGGGAGGGGCGGACCTCCTACAATGAGCAGTTCTTC.

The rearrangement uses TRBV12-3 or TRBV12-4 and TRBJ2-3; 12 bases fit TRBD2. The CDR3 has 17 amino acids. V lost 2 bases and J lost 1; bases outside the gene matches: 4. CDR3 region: CASSLYLAGGRTDTQYF. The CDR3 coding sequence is TGTGCCAGCAGTTTATATCTAGCGGGAGGGCGCACAGATACGCAGTATTTT.

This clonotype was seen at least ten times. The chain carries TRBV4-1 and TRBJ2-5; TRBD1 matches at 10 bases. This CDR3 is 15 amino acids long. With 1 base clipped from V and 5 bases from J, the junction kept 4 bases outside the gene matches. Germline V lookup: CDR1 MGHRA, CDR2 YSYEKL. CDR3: CASSQGDRGWETQYF. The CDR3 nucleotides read TGCGCCAGCAGCCAAGGGGACAGGGGATGGGAGACCCAGTACTTC.

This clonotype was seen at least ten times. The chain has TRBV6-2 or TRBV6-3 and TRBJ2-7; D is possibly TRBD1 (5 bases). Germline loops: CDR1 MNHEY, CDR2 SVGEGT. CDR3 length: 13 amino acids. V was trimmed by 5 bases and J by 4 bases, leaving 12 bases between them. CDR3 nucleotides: TGTGCCAGCAGTCCGATTCAGGGTTACGAGCAGTACTTC. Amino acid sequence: CASSPIQGYEQYF.